These 29 T cell receptor beta chains were sequenced from one sample in a study of early T cells in non-severe SARS-CoV-2 infection. A single record per CDR3 protein comes from TCRdb applying MiXCR to the 5' RACE reads. The data hold 30,000 to 40,000 distinct CDR3 sequences, with under 5% observed a single time. The source material was whole blood. Source of these receptors: an adult who was a healthcare worker with PCR-confirmed SARS-CoV-2 infection or an uninfected control (not recorded which).

This clonotype showed up many times. V is TRBV5-1 and J is TRBJ2-7; D is undetermined. The length of the CDR3 is 13 residues. Germline assignment: CDR1 SGHRS and CDR2 YFSETQ. With 5 bases removed from V and 0 bases from J, the gap between germline ends came to 9 bases. The CDR3 DNA is TGCGCCAGCAGGCCAAGAAGCTCCTACGAGCAGTACTTC. This gives the protein CASRPRSSYEQYF.

This clonotype is medium-sized in the sample. This chain links TRBV20-1 with TRBJ1-1; D may be TRBD1 (6 bases). From germline, CDR1 is DFQATT and CDR2 SNEGSKA (reference sequence). Trimming stripped 5 bases from V and 1 base from J, with 14 bases between. The CDR3 length is 14 residues. The CDR3 DNA reads as TGCAGTGCTGGACCCCAGGGGAAGAACACTGAAGCTTTCTTT. Translated: CSAGPQGKNTEAFF.

This clonotype was seen ten or more times. J is TRBJ1-2 and V is TRBV5-1, with D perhaps TRBD1 (6 bases). In germline, CDR1 is SGHRS, CDR2 YFSETQ. The V end was cut by 4 bases, the J end by 6 bases, with 16 bases between. CDR3 size: 14 residues. CDR3 in DNA: TGCGCCAGCAGCCGGGGGCGGACAGAGGATGGCTACACCTTC. Protein sequence: CASSRGRTEDGYTF.

This clonotype was observed many times. The chain has TRBV7-2 and TRBJ2-1, with 14 nucleotides matching TRBD2. V lost 4 bases, J lost 6 bases, and 5 bases stayed unmatched. Germline CDR1 is SGHTA and CDR2 is FQGNSA. The CDR3 is 16 residues long. CDR3 loop: CASSSSTSGGGNEQFF. The CDR3, as DNA: TGTGCCAGCAGCTCATCGACTAGCGGGGGGGGCAATGAGCAGTTCTTC. Together with reference TRBV7-2 and TRBJ2-1, the CDR3 gives the full variable domain: GAGVSQSPSNKVTEKGKDVELRCDPISGHTALYWYRQSLGQGLEFLIYFQGNSAPDKSGLPSDRFSAERTGGSVSTLTIQRTQQEDSAVYLCASSSSTSGGGNEQFFGPGTRLTVL.

The table lists this clonotype with many counts. The chain joins TRBV6-1 to TRBJ1-1; D might be TRBD1 (5 bases). Germline V CDR1 and CDR2: MNHNS, SASEGT. V was cut by 7 bases and J by 7 bases, with 19 bases left in between. This CDR3 contains 14 residues. The CDR3 DNA reads as TGTGCCAGCAACCCCCTCTCAGGGATAGGTGAAGCTTTCTTT. This encodes CASNPLSGIGEAFF.

This clonotype was counted ten times or more. The rearrangement uses TRBV11-2 and TRBJ2-1; maybe TRBD2 (5 bases). The CDR3 has 13 amino acids. Trimming pared 1 base from V and 10 bases from J, leaving 11 bases between. Germline-derived CDR1 and CDR2 are SGHAT and FQNNGV. In nucleotides, the CDR3 is TGTGCCAGCAGCTTAGCCGGGGTGAAGGAGCAGTTCTTC. Translation: CASSLAGVKEQFF.

This clonotype was seen at least ten times. The genes are TRBV12-3 or TRBV12-4 and TRBJ1-6; D might be TRBD1 (5 bases). CDR3 length equals 15 residues. Trimming left V 9 bases short and J 7 bases short, with 19 bases between. CDR3 sequence: CASSVSGPGNSPLHF. The CDR3 nucleotides read TGTGCCAGTTCAGTATCGGGGCCTGGCAATTCACCCCTCCACTTT.

Many counts were recorded for this clonotype. The chain has TRBV11-2 and TRBJ2-7; D is perhaps TRBD2 (5 bases). There are 15 residues in the CDR3. CDR1 SGHAT and CDR2 FQNNGV come from the germline V gene. V was shortened by 4 bases and J by 0 bases, with 13 bases between the two germline ends. This chain's CDR3 is CASSSGLGFSYEQYF. CDR3 in DNA: TGTGCCAGCAGCTCCGGACTGGGGTTCTCCTACGAGCAGTACTTC. Full variable domain (remainder filled in from reference TRBV11-2 and TRBJ2-7): EAGVAQSPRYKIIEKRQSVAFWCNPISGHATLYWYQQILGQGPKLLIQFQNNGVVDDSQLPKDRFSAERLKGVDSTLKIQPAKLEDSAVYLCASSSGLGFSYEQYFGPGTRLTVT.

This clonotype was counted many times. This chain joins TRBV12-3 or TRBV12-4 and TRBJ2-1; possibly TRBD2 for D (6 bases). This CDR3 is 16 amino acids long. V shed 6 bases and J shed 8 bases, with 23 bases lying between them. In nucleotides, the CDR3 is TGTGCCAGCAGCCCTGGACGCCCGCGGGGCTTCGATGAGCAGTTCTTC. Its protein product is CASSPGRPRGFDEQFF.

The V gene is TRBV7-9, the J gene TRBJ1-6; D is possibly TRBD1 (5 bases). V lost 5 bases and J 9 bases, leaving 17 bases between the germline ends. This CDR3 has 15 amino acids. Germline CDR1 is SEHNR and CDR2 is FQNEAQ (reference sequence). Here the CDR3 DNA reads TGTGCCAGCAGCACGATCCAGGGAATTGGTTCACCCCTCCACTTT. Translation: CASSTIQGIGSPLHF.

The genes are TRBV4-2 and TRBJ1-4; D is ambiguous. Germline-derived CDR1 and CDR2 are LGHNA and YNFKEQ. Trimming pared 0 bases from V and 3 bases from J, leaving 11 bases between. This CDR3 spans 16 amino acids. CDR3 in amino acids: CASSQEMRRSNEKLFF. The CDR3 DNA reads as TGTGCCAGCAGCCAAGAGATGAGACGGTCTAATGAAAAACTGTTTTTT.

This clonotype was seen many times. The V call is TRBV5-1, the J call TRBJ1-6, with unresolved D. Germline lookup yields CDR1 SGHRS and CDR2 YFSETQ. There are 16 residues in the CDR3. V dropped 4 bases and J dropped 2 bases, with 13 bases sitting between them. CDR3 residues: CASSGSQVAYNSPLHF. The CDR3 DNA sequence: TGCGCCAGCAGCGGCTCCCAGGTGGCCTATAATTCACCCCTCCACTTT.

This clonotype was observed a few times. V gene TRBV6-1 combines with J gene TRBJ2-3, with D unclear. From germline, CDR1 is MNHNS and CDR2 SASEGT. The CDR3 has 15 residues. V lost 2 bases and J 4 bases, leaving 13 bases between the germline ends. The CDR3 sequence is CASSESGSSADTQYF. DNA for the CDR3: TGTGCCAGCAGTGAATCCGGCTCTTCCGCAGATACGCAGTATTTT.

This clonotype was seen ten or more times. V is TRBV11-1 and J is TRBJ1-2; D is uncertain. CDR3 length equals 14 residues. Germline V gives CDR1 SGHAT, CDR2 FQDESV (reference sequence). V was cut by 4 bases and J by 2 bases, with 11 bases left in between. The CDR3: CASSSSAGNYGYTF. The CDR3 nucleotides read TGTGCCAGCAGCTCCTCTGCCGGAAACTATGGCTACACCTTC.

There are many counts of this clonotype. The chain combines TRBV2 with TRBJ2-1; D not resolved. The CDR3 is 14 residues long. V lost 8 bases, J lost 0 bases, and 11 bases lay in between. The germline gives CDR1 SNHLY, CDR2 FYNNEI. CDR3 sequence (DNA): TGTGCCAGCTGTGTTCAGAGCTCCTACAATGAGCAGTTCTTC. Protein sequence: CASCVQSSYNEQFF.

This clonotype was observed many times. The chain uses TRBV12-3 or TRBV12-4 and TRBJ2-3; 13 bases align to TRBD2. Losses at the gene ends were 7 bases for V and 3 bases for J; bases not matched to a gene: 4. The CDR3 has 15 amino acids. The CDR3 coding sequence is TGTGCCAGCACTACGGGACTAGCGGGAACAGATACGCAGTATTTT. It yields the protein CASTTGLAGTDTQYF.

This clonotype was detected ten times or more. The rearrangement joins TRBV5-4 to TRBJ2-6; D is tentatively TRBD1 or TRBD2 (5 bases each). This CDR3 comprises 17 residues. V was clipped by 1 base and J by 0 bases, with 11 bases between them. CDR1 is SGHNT, CDR2 YYREEE, per germline (reference sequence). This CDR3 is CASSLPGLSSGANVLTF. The CDR3 nucleotides are TGTGCCAGCAGCTTGCCGGGGCTAAGCTCTGGGGCCAACGTCCTGACTTTC. The whole variable domain, filled in from reference TRBV5-4 and TRBJ2-6, reads ETGVTQSPTHLIKTRGQQVTLRCSSQSGHNTVSWYQQALGQGPQFIFQYYREEENGRGNFPPRFSGLQFPNYSSELNVNALELDDSALYLCASSLPGLSSGANVLTFGAGSRLTVL.

This clonotype came up many times. The CDR3 spells CASSQDQDIGDTQYF. The CDR3 DNA reads TGCGCCAGCAGCCAAGATCAGGACATAGGAGATACGCAGTATTTT. The genes are TRBV4-1 and TRBJ2-3; possibly TRBD1 for D (5 bases). The CDR3 runs 15 residues. Germline V gene lookup returns CDR1 MGHRA and CDR2 YSYEKL. Trimming took 0 bases from V and 5 from J, leaving 12 bases between them.

Many counts were recorded for this clonotype. The V call is TRBV6-2 or TRBV6-3, the J call TRBJ1-6; TRBD1 might be the D (6 bases). The CDR3 spans 12 residues. Trimming pared 7 bases from V and 7 bases from J, leaving 8 bases between. CDR1 is MNHEY, CDR2 SVGEGT, per germline. The CDR3 sequence: CASTRGNSPLHF. CDR3 nucleotide sequence: TGTGCCAGCACAAGGGGGAATTCACCCCTCCACTTT.

This clonotype rates as medium-sized. The CDR3 reads CASSQLWSYNSPLHF. The DNA of the CDR3 is TGTGCCAGCAGCCAACTGTGGTCCTATAATTCACCCCTCCACTTT. The J gene is TRBJ1-6, the V gene TRBV4-2; D not certain. The CDR3 consists of 15 residues. Trimming removed 2 bases from V and 1 base from J, with 6 bases in between. Germline V gene lookup returns CDR1 LGHNA and CDR2 YNFKEQ.

This clonotype was found many times. The chain carries TRBV12-3 or TRBV12-4 and TRBJ1-2; the D is unclear. The V end was cut by 7 bases, the J end by 3 bases, with 18 bases between. The CDR3 runs to 15 residues. The CDR3 DNA is TGTGCCAGCACCTCCGGCCGGGGTCCCGACTATGGCTACACCTTC. Translated: CASTSGRGPDYGYTF.

This clonotype was recorded many times. This chain uses TRBV27 with TRBJ1-1, with a tentative D call TRBD1 (5 bases). The CDR3 loop spans 13 amino acids. Looked up from germline, CDR1 is MNHEY and CDR2 is SMNVEV (reference sequence). The V end was cut by 4 bases, the J end by 6 bases, with 12 bases between. CDR3 sequence reads: CASSWRGRAEAFF. The CDR3 bases are TGTGCCAGCAGTTGGAGGGGTAGGGCTGAAGCTTTCTTT.

V gene TRBV7-2 combines with J gene TRBJ2-4; D might be TRBD2 (5 bases). CDR1 is SGHTA and CDR2 is FQGNSA in the germline V gene. V lost 5 bases and J 0 bases, leaving 11 bases between the germline ends. The CDR3 loop spans 15 amino acids. In DNA form, the CDR3 reads TGTGCCAGCAGCCCCATCGGGGTAGCCAAAAACATTCAGTACTTC. It encodes CASSPIGVAKNIQYF.

This clonotype showed up many times. V is TRBV18 and J is TRBJ2-7, with 10 bases identical to TRBD2. Germline V gene data show CDR1 as KGHSH and CDR2 as LQKENI. This CDR3 has 13 amino acids. With 3 bases clipped from V and 4 bases from J, the junction kept 0 bases outside the gene matches. CDR3 DNA: TGTGCCAGCTCACCTAGCGGGAGGTACGAGCAGTACTTC. Its translation: CASSPSGRYEQYF.

This clonotype was recorded many times. J is TRBJ2-1 and V is TRBV29-1; 10 nucleotides agree with TRBD1. CDR1 and CDR2 (germline): SQVTM, ANQGSEA. The V gene end was trimmed by 6 bases and the J gene end by 0 bases; junction bases not matched to a gene: 8. CDR3 size: 16 residues. DNA for the CDR3: TGCAGCGTCCCTAGACAGGGGGCGGTCTCCTACAATGAGCAGTTCTTC. It is translated as CSVPRQGAVSYNEQFF.

This clonotype was detected a few times. The chain employs TRBV3-1 and TRBJ1-1; 8 bases are a match to TRBD1. This CDR3 comprises 14 residues. Germline assignment: CDR1 LGHDT and CDR2 YNNKEL (reference sequence). Trimming at V came to 3 bases and at J to 11 bases, leaving 11 bases not matched to a gene. The CDR3 coding sequence is TGTGCCAGCAGCCACGCGGACAGGGCCGGCGAGGCTTTCTTT. It encodes CASSHADRAGEAFF.

This clonotype was counted a single time. The J gene is TRBJ2-1, the V gene TRBV3-1, with 8 bases aligning to TRBD1. The CDR3 sequence is 13 residues long. J lost 8 bases, V lost 4 bases, and 4 bases had no gene match. Germline values: CDR1 LGHDT, CDR2 YNNKEL (reference sequence). The CDR3 bases are TGTGCCAGCAGCCGCCAGGGGGCCCATGAGCAGTTCTTC. It codes for CASSRQGAHEQFF.

This clonotype appeared a few times. The chain recombines TRBV7-3 with TRBJ2-2, with D possibly matching TRBD1 (6 bases). Trimming cost V 5 bases and J 7 bases, with 11 bases left between them. The CDR3 has 13 amino acids. CDR1 is SGHTA and CDR2 is FQGTGA in the germline V gene. CDR3 coding DNA: TGTGCCAGCAGCCCACAGGGAGTCGGGGAGCTGTTTTTT. This translates into CASSPQGVGELFF.

The gene calls are TRBV30 and TRBJ2-5, with unresolved D. Trimming took 5 bases from V and 5 from J, leaving 6 bases between them. Germline V gene lookup returns CDR1 GTSNPN and CDR2 SVGIG (reference sequence). The CDR3 sequence is 10 residues long. The CDR3 loop reads CAWARETQYF. The CDR3 DNA follows: TGTGCCTGGGCCCGTGAGACCCAGTACTTC. The full variable domain, completed using reference TRBV30 and TRBJ2-5, is SQTIHQWPATLVQPVGSPLSLECTVEGTSNPNLYWYRQAAGRGLQLLFYSVGIGQISSEVPQNLSASRPQDRQFILSSKKLLLSDSGFYLCAWARETQYFGPGTRLLVL.